Below, 5 T cell receptor beta chains from the same sample are listed, as sequenced in a study of cytomegalovirus exposure and HLA in healthy donors. Clones were read by immunoSEQ multiplex PCR, and TCRdb kept only the in-frame ones, dropping some. The data contain tens of thousands of clones, 90% of them singletons. The sequencing input was PBMCs. These receptors originate from a young man in good health and CMV-seronegative.

The rearrangement uses TRBV11-3 and TRBJ2-7; 10 bases are shared with TRBD2. Germline trimming cut 0 bases from V and 7 bases from J; bases unmatched to any gene: 9. Germline V gives CDR1 SGHNT, CDR2 YENEEA. The CDR3 sequence is 16 residues long. DNA for the CDR3: TGTGCCAGCAGCTTAGATTCCCCTGGACTAGCGGATGAGCAGTACTTC. This codes for CASSLDSPGLADEQYF.

The V and J genes are TRBV30 and TRBJ2-3, with TRBD2 matching over 8 bases. Per the germline V gene, CDR1 is GTSNPN and CDR2 is SVGIG (reference sequence). Germline trimming cut 7 bases from V and 1 base from J; bases unmatched to any gene: 7. The CDR3 sequence is 14 residues long. CDR3 loop: CALSGGEGTDTQYF. In nucleotides, the CDR3 is TGTGCCTTAAGCGGGGGTGAGGGCACAGATACGCAGTATTTT. The full variable domain, rest sourced from reference TRBV30 and TRBJ2-3, is SQTIHQWPATLVQPVGSPLSLECTVEGTSNPNLYWYRQAAGRGLQLLFYSVGIGQISSEVPQNLSASRPQDRQFILSSKKLLLSDSGFYLCALSGGEGTDTQYFGPGTRLTVL.

Only one count was recorded for this clone. The chain joins TRBV15 to TRBJ2-7; no reliable D call. Per germline, CDR1 LNHNV and CDR2 YYDKDF (reference sequence). Trimming pared 5 bases from V and 7 bases from J, leaving 15 bases between. There are 13 residues in the CDR3. CDR3 sequence: CATSPDDAAEQYF. The CDR3 nucleotides are TGTGCCACCAGCCCGGATGATGCGGCTGAGCAGTACTTC.

The CDR3 reads CASSFLRNTDTQYF. The CDR3 DNA reads as TGTGCCAGCAGCTTTTTGAGGAACACAGATACGCAGTATTTT. The rearrangement uses TRBV5-6 and TRBJ2-3; D is unresolved. Per germline, CDR1 SGHDT and CDR2 YYEEEE. The V gene lost 2 bases and the J gene lost 2 bases, with 9 bases spanning the gap. The CDR3 spans 14 residues.

V is TRBV7-6 and J is TRBJ2-7; TRBD2 aligns across 8 bases. Germline V gene lookup returns CDR1 SGHVS and CDR2 FNYEAQ. With V trimmed by 3 bases and J by 7 bases, 8 bases remained unmatched. The CDR3 spans 14 residues. The CDR3 DNA reads TGTGCCAGCAGCTTTCGGGAGGGGGAGGATGAGCAGTACTTC. It is translated as CASSFREGEDEQYF.